Below are 15 T cell receptor beta chains sequenced from a single sample in a study of CD8 T cells in ankylosing spondylitis. TCRdb processed the 5' RACE reads anew with MiXCR; each CDR3 protein has one entry. The repertoire holds 270,000 or so distinct CDR3 sequences, with 15% to 20% as singletons. Specimen: blood, either unsorted or a sorted T cell fraction (not recorded which). The receptors shown here come from a male donor with ankylosing spondylitis or in good health (not recorded which).

This clonotype was seen at least ten times. The gene calls are TRBV29-1 and TRBJ2-3; 9 bases map to TRBD1. CDR3 size: 14 residues. Germline values: CDR1 SQVTM, CDR2 ANQGSEA. The V segment lost 6 bases and the J segment 5 bases; nucleotides outside the gene matches: 9. The CDR3 DNA reads as TGCAGCGTCCAAGAACAGGGGGCAGGAGATACGCAGTATTTT. It translates to CSVQEQGAGDTQYF.

This clonotype was seen more than once but under ten times. The rearrangement uses TRBV27 and TRBJ1-2; D is perhaps TRBD1 (5 bases). CDR3 length: 13 amino acids. Germline-derived CDR1 and CDR2 are MNHEY and SMNVEV (reference sequence). V shed 2 bases and J shed 3 bases, with 7 bases lying between them. The CDR3 region has the DNA TGTGCCAGCAGTTTAAAGGGGTACTATGGCTACACCTTC. Protein: CASSLKGYYGYTF.

This clonotype has a handful of counts. The rearrangement links TRBV20-1 to TRBJ2-7, with TRBD2 matching over 9 bases. Germline CDR1 and CDR2: DFQATT and SNEGSKA (reference sequence). This CDR3 contains 16 residues. V was clipped by 0 bases and J by 0 bases; unmatched bases: 6. The CDR3 DNA reads TGCAGTGCTAGAGATATCAAGCGGGAGGACTCCTACGAGCAGTACTTC. Amino acid sequence: CSARDIKREDSYEQYF.

This clonotype was seen only a few times. The rearrangement uses TRBV20-1 and TRBJ1-2; weak D call: TRBD1 (6 bases). V lost 0 bases, J lost 6 bases, and 17 bases lay in between. CDR1 is DFQATT and CDR2 is SNEGSKA in the germline V gene (reference sequence). The CDR3 is 15 residues long. The CDR3 bases are TGCAGTGCTAGAGATAGAGGGGGGATACTCGATGGCTACACCTTC. Translated: CSARDRGGILDGYTF.

This clonotype has just a few counts. This sequence joins TRBV2 and TRBJ1-3; D gene uncertain. This CDR3 has 14 amino acids. CDR1 SNHLY and CDR2 FYNNEI come from the germline V gene. V shed 3 bases and J shed 0 bases, with 6 bases lying between them. CDR3 sequence reads: CASSEFYSGNTIYF. CDR3 nucleotide sequence: TGTGCCAGCAGTGAGTTCTACTCTGGAAACACCATATATTTT.

This clonotype appeared a few times. The CDR3 bases are TGTGCCAGCAGCCAAGATACCAGGGACCTCTTAGGCTACACCTTC. This sequence encodes CASSQDTRDLLGYTF. The chain couples TRBV3-1 to TRBJ1-2, with D perhaps matching TRBD1 (5 bases). CDR3 length: 15 residues. V lost 0 bases to trimming and J lost 8 bases, with 16 bases between them. Germline CDR1 reads LGHDT; CDR2 reads YNNKEL (reference sequence).

The V call is TRBV28, the J call TRBJ2-5; 10 bases match TRBD2. Unmatched junction bases numbered 11, after V lost 2 bases and J lost 5 bases. The germline gives CDR1 MDHEN, CDR2 SYDVKM. The CDR3 has 17 amino acids. CDR3 bases: TGTGCCAGCAGTTTAGAGCTAGCGGGAGTTCGGGGGGAGACCCAGTACTTC. The encoded protein is CASSLELAGVRGETQYF.

The CDR3 nucleotides are TGTGCCAGCAGTCCCCCGGACAGGGTCGCCTACAATGAGCAGTTCTTC. It codes for CASSPPDRVAYNEQFF. V gene TRBV12-3 or TRBV12-4 combines with J gene TRBJ2-1; TRBD1 matches 8 bases. V lost 5 bases to trimming and J lost 2 bases; unmatched junction nucleotides: 8. The CDR3 is 16 amino acids.

The chain has TRBV7-8 and TRBJ2-3; D ambiguous. CDR1 and CDR2 from the germline V gene are SGHVS and FQNEAQ. V lost 2 bases and J 4 bases, leaving 7 bases between the germline ends. The CDR3 is made up of 13 amino acids. This CDR3 is CASSLFAADTQYF. CDR3 nucleotides: TGTGCCAGCAGCTTATTCGCCGCAGATACGCAGTATTTT.

This clonotype was recorded many times. The chain links TRBV29-1 to TRBJ2-3; 9 bases map to TRBD2. This CDR3 is 12 amino acids long. The V and J ends lost 8 bases and 5 bases, in that order; junction bases with no gene match: 5. Per the germline V gene, CDR1 is SQVTM and CDR2 is ANQGSEA. The CDR3 here is CSLIAGEDTQYF. DNA of the CDR3: TGCAGCTTAATAGCGGGAGAAGATACGCAGTATTTT.

The V gene is TRBV29-1, the J gene TRBJ2-3, with D perhaps matching TRBD2 (6 bases). The CDR3 loop spans 14 amino acids. Germline CDR1 reads SQVTM; CDR2 reads ANQGSEA. V gave up 4 bases and J gave up 0 bases, with 11 bases separating them. The CDR3 spells CSVVLAYSTDTQYF. The CDR3 DNA sequence: TGCAGCGTTGTCCTAGCGTACAGCACAGATACGCAGTATTTT.

In this sample, this clonotype turned up a few times. The CDR3 DNA is TGCAGTGTCCCGGGTGGGCTAGCGGGAGACTACGAGCAGTACTTC. Amino acid sequence: CSVPGGLAGDYEQYF. The chain couples TRBV20-1 to TRBJ2-7; TRBD2 aligns across 10 bases. The V gene end was trimmed by 7 bases and the J gene end by 3 bases; junction bases not matched to a gene: 12. Germline V gene sequence: CDR1 DFQATT, CDR2 SNEGSKA (reference sequence). The CDR3 totals 15 residues.

The table lists this clonotype with a few counts. This rearrangement joins TRBV4-1 to TRBJ2-1; 9 bases match TRBD1. Trimming removed 4 bases from V and 2 bases from J; junction bases left unmatched: 6. Germline CDR1 reads MGHRA; CDR2 reads YSYEKL. The CDR3 is made up of 16 amino acids. Here the CDR3 reads CASSLPRDRAYNEQFF. In DNA form, the CDR3 reads TGCGCCAGCAGCCTCCCCCGGGACAGGGCCTACAATGAGCAGTTCTTC.

The rearrangement joins TRBV12-3 or TRBV12-4 to TRBJ2-1; D is perhaps TRBD1 (5 bases). V was pared by 5 bases and J by 5 bases, with 13 bases between. The CDR3 is made up of 14 amino acids. The CDR3 DNA reads as TGTGCCAGCAGTCCCCCCCTAGGGGACAATGAGCAGTTCTTC. Its translation is CASSPPLGDNEQFF.

There are many counts of this clonotype. The V and J genes are TRBV5-6 and TRBJ2-1; no firm D call. This CDR3 has 15 residues. Between the trimmed V and J ends, which lost 0 bases and 10 bases, there was a span of 17 bases. Germline-derived CDR1 and CDR2 are SGHDT and YYEEEE. CDR3 nucleotide sequence: TGTGCCAGCAGCTTGGAGGCGCTCAATATAGAGGAGCAGTTCTTC. Amino acids: CASSLEALNIEEQFF.